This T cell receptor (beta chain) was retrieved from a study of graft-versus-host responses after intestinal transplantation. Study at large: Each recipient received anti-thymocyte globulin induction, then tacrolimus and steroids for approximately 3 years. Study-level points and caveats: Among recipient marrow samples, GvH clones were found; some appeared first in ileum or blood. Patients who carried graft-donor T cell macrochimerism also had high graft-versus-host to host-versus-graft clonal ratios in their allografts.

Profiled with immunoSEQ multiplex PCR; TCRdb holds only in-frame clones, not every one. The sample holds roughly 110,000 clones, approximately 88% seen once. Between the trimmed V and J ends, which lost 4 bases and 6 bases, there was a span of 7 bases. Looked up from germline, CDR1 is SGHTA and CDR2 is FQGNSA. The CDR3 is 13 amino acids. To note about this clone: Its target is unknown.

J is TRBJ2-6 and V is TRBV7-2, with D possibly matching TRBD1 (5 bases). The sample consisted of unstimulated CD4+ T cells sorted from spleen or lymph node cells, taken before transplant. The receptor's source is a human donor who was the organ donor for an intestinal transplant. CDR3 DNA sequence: TGTGCCAGCAGCTCGGACATGGCCAACGTCCTGACTTTC. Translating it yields CASSSDMANVLTF. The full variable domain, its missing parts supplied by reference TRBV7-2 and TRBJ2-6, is GAGVSQSPSNKVTEKGKDVELRCDPISGHTALYWYRQSLGQGLEFLIYFQGNSAPDKSGLPSDRFSAERTGGSVSTLTIQRTQQEDSAVYLCASSSDMANVLTFGAGSRLTVL.